The next 13 T cell receptor beta chains were all read from a single sample in a study of T cells in localized non-small cell lung cancer. Method: immunoSEQ multiplex PCR; TCRdb's copy keeps in-frame clones and lacks some. This table holds 4,500 to 5,500 clones, approximately 28% found once. This sample comprised lung tumor tissue, obtained before any cancer treatment. These TCRs come from a male donor aged 60 or over with stage I lung adenocarcinoma.

There are a few counts of this clone. The chain recombines TRBV5-1 with TRBJ2-1, with 7 positions matching TRBD1. The germline gives CDR1 SGHRS, CDR2 YFSETQ. J gave up 1 base and V 0 bases, and 4 bases lay outside the gene matches. The length of the CDR3 is 16 residues. CDR3 in DNA: TGCGCCAGCAGCTTGGAGAACAGGGGATCCTACAATGAGCAGTTCTTC. It is translated as CASSLENRGSYNEQFF.

The chain combines TRBV19 with TRBJ1-1; weak D call: TRBD1 (5 bases). Trimming left V 4 bases short and J 10 bases short, with 22 bases between. This CDR3 is built from 15 residues. The germline gives CDR1 LNHDA, CDR2 SQIVND (reference sequence). The chain's CDR3 is CASSSPIGGTLVAFF. The DNA for the CDR3 is TGTGCCAGTAGTAGCCCGATTGGGGGTACACTAGTAGCTTTCTTT.

This clone is labeled large. V and J are TRBV9 and TRBJ1-4; D may be TRBD1 (6 bases). Deletions cut 3 bases from V and 6 bases from J, with 12 bases between. There are 14 residues in the CDR3. Germline V gives CDR1 SGDLS, CDR2 YYNGEE. As DNA, the CDR3 is TGTGCCAGCAGCGAAACAGGGCTCTATGAAAAACTGTTTTTT. Its protein is CASSETGLYEKLFF.

This clone is termed large. The V and J genes are TRBV30 and TRBJ1-4; the D gene is possibly TRBD1 (6 bases). There are 13 residues in the CDR3. The germline V gene has CDR1 GTSNPN and CDR2 SVGIG (reference sequence). Between the trimmed V and J ends, which lost 0 bases and 8 bases, there was a span of 10 bases. CDR3 coding DNA: TGTGCCTGGAGTGTACAGGGCCGGGAAAAACTGTTTTTT. It translates to CAWSVQGREKLFF.

This clone was recorded once. The chain joins TRBV5-1 to TRBJ1-4; unclear D gene. Trimming cost V 4 bases and J 7 bases, with 14 bases left between them. This CDR3 contains 14 residues. Per the germline V gene, CDR1 is SGHRS and CDR2 is YFSETQ. This CDR3 is CASSEDWEGEKLFF. CDR3 coding DNA: TGCGCCAGCAGCGAGGACTGGGAGGGTGAAAAACTGTTTTTT.

This clone was observed a few times. V is TRBV9 and J is TRBJ2-1, with TRBD1 matching over 7 bases. The J segment lost 8 bases and the V segment lost 4 bases, leaving 6 bases of the junction unmatched. The CDR3 has 13 residues. Germline CDR1 SGDLS, CDR2 YYNGEE. This CDR3 is CASSLRQGHEQFF. The DNA for the CDR3 is TGTGCCAGCAGCCTTAGACAGGGCCATGAGCAGTTCTTC. Based on the CDR3 plus reference TRBV9 and TRBJ2-1, the full variable domain is DSGVTQTPKHLITATGQRVTLRCSPRSGDLSVYWYQQSLDQGLQFLIQYYNGEERAKGNILERFSAQQFPDLHSELNLSSLELGDSALYFCASSLRQGHEQFFGPGTRLTVL.

This clone was recorded a few times. The rearrangement joins TRBV6-8 to TRBJ1-5; D call uncertain. V lost 8 bases and J lost 0, with 14 bases in between. Germline V gene lookup returns CDR1 MNHGY and CDR2 SAAAGT. The CDR3 spans 15 residues. CDR3 bases: TGTGCCAGCGGGCCCAGGAGTTTTAGCAATCAGCCCCAGCATTTT. Its translation is CASGPRSFSNQPQHF.

This clone was seen only a few times. This chain uses TRBV19 with TRBJ2-7; D not certain. Germline CDR1 reads LNHDA; CDR2 reads SQIVND (reference sequence). The CDR3 sequence is 14 residues long. Trimming left V 1 base short and J 4 bases short, with 11 bases between. CDR3 nucleotides: TGTGCCAGTAGTATAGCCCCCAGGTTGTACGAGCAGTACTTC. The encoded protein is CASSIAPRLYEQYF.

By share, this clone counts as medium-sized (0.01 to 0.1%). The V and J genes are TRBV6-8 and TRBJ1-6, with D perhaps matching TRBD1 (5 bases). The germline CDR1 and CDR2 sequences are MNHGY and SAAAGT. The V end was cut by 8 bases, the J end by 6 bases, with 20 bases between. The CDR3 extends over 16 amino acids. The CDR3, as DNA: TGTGCCAGCTCGAGACCCCGGGGGGTCGTTAATTCACCCCTCCACTTT. It translates to CASSRPRGVVNSPLHF.

This sequence joins TRBV5-1 and TRBJ1-6; D is ambiguous. This CDR3 region has 15 residues. From germline, CDR1 is SGHRS and CDR2 YFSETQ. The V end was cut by 0 bases, the J end by 6 bases, with 10 bases between. The CDR3 reads CASSLDGRTNSPLHF. CDR3 nucleotides: TGCGCCAGCAGCTTGGATGGACGGACTAATTCACCCCTCCACTTT.

This clone was counted between two and nine times. V usage is TRBV11-3 and J usage is TRBJ2-5; D possibly uses TRBD1 or TRBD2 (5 bases each). V was trimmed by 5 bases and J by 5 bases, leaving 15 bases between them. This CDR3 spans 14 amino acids. Looked up from germline, CDR1 is SGHNT and CDR2 is YENEEA. The CDR3: CASSPGAARETQYF. As DNA, the CDR3 is TGTGCCAGCAGCCCCGGGGCGGCTCGGGAGACCCAGTACTTC.

This clone occurred a few times. The rearrangement uses TRBV19 and TRBJ2-7; TRBD1 aligns across 10 bases. Germline loops: CDR1 LNHDA, CDR2 SQIVND (reference sequence). The V and J ends lost 4 bases and 5 bases, in that order; junction bases with no gene match: 2. CDR3 length: 13 amino acids. This CDR3 reads CASSRDRGNEQYF. CDR3 nucleotide sequence: TGTGCCAGTAGTAGGGACAGGGGCAACGAGCAGTACTTC.

The chain carries TRBV6-8 and TRBJ1-1; D uncertain. Germline V gives CDR1 MNHGY, CDR2 SAAAGT. This CDR3 has 14 residues. With 5 bases removed from V and 1 base from J, the gap between germline ends came to 11 bases. CDR3 sequence (DNA): TGTGCCAGCAGTGGAAGAAACCCGAACACTGAAGCTTTCTTT. Its protein is CASSGRNPNTEAFF.